The 31 T cell receptor beta chains below come from one sample, sequenced in a study of cytomegalovirus exposure and HLA in healthy donors. PCR employed 60 Vbeta and 13 Jbeta primers. Profiling relied on immunoSEQ multiplex PCR, and the TCRdb table lists in-frame clones only, not all of them. The table includes under 200,000 clones, roughly 80% detected once. Material for sequencing was PBMCs. All receptors come from a woman aged 25 to 39 in good health and CMV-seronegative.

This rearrangement joins TRBV5-4 to TRBJ2-7; tentatively, D is TRBD2 (5 bases). Germline loops: CDR1 SGHNT, CDR2 YYREEE (reference sequence). The CDR3 is made up of 15 amino acids. V was pared by 2 bases and J by 2 bases, with 14 bases between. CDR3 DNA: TGTGCCAGCAGCTTTGAGTCCGGAGGTCCCTACGAGCAGTACTTC. Translation: CASSFESGGPYEQYF.

The V gene is TRBV9, the J gene TRBJ2-3; D is perhaps TRBD2 (6 bases). Germline V gene lookup returns CDR1 SGDLS and CDR2 YYNGEE. V lost 5 bases, J lost 1 base, and 11 bases lay in between. There are 14 residues in the CDR3. CDR3 sequence: CASRGDSRTDTQYF. CDR3 in DNA: TGTGCCAGCAGAGGGGACTCCCGCACAGATACGCAGTATTTT.

The V gene is TRBV15, the J gene TRBJ2-7; D not resolved. CDR3 length: 14 amino acids. V was shortened by 1 base and J by 3 bases, with 10 bases between the two germline ends. Germline V gene lookup returns CDR1 LNHNV and CDR2 YYDKDF (reference sequence). The CDR3 DNA follows: TGTGCCACCAGCAGAGCACGGTCCGGCTACGAGCAGTACTTC. Translation gives CATSRARSGYEQYF.

The chain employs TRBV7-6 and TRBJ2-2; a possible D gene is TRBD2 (6 bases). V was shortened by 0 bases and J by 0 bases, with 8 bases between the two germline ends. Germline V gene sequence: CDR1 SGHVS, CDR2 FNYEAQ. This CDR3 contains 16 residues. The CDR3 region is CASSLAGGPNTGELFF. As DNA, the CDR3 is TGTGCCAGCAGCTTAGCGGGGGGACCGAACACCGGGGAGCTGTTTTTT.

Only one count was recorded for this clone. The chain joins TRBV28 to TRBJ1-2; 10 positions agree with TRBD1. J gave up 7 bases and V 6 bases, and 11 bases lay outside the gene matches. Per germline, CDR1 MDHEN and CDR2 SYDVKM. CDR3 size: 15 residues. This chain's CDR3 is CASSRVFDRGRGYTF. CDR3 DNA: TGTGCCAGCAGCCGCGTCTTCGACAGGGGGCGTGGCTACACCTTC.

The chain joins TRBV11-3 to TRBJ2-2, with a weak D call TRBD2 (5 bases). CDR1 and CDR2 (germline): SGHNT, YENEEA. The CDR3 is 14 amino acids. V was cut by 3 bases and J by 3 bases, with 8 bases left in between. CDR3 amino acids: CASSFRGDTGELFF. In DNA, the CDR3 is TGTGCCAGCAGCTTCCGGGGTGACACCGGGGAGCTGTTTTTT.

The V and J genes are TRBV5-1 and TRBJ1-1, with TRBD1 matching over 10 bases. Germline V lookup: CDR1 SGHRS, CDR2 YFSETQ. V lost 3 bases, J lost 8 bases, and 4 bases stayed unmatched. CDR3 length: 13 residues. The chain's CDR3 is CASSSRDRGEAFF. The CDR3 DNA sequence: TGCGCCAGCAGCTCCCGGGACAGGGGCGAAGCTTTCTTT.

The V call is TRBV5-1, the J call TRBJ2-1; 11 bases line up with TRBD2. The CDR3 length is 15 residues. The V gene's germline CDR1 is SGHRS and CDR2 YFSETQ. The trim removed 4 bases at V and 2 bases at J, leaving 2 bases unmatched. DNA of the CDR3: TGCGCCAGCAGCCAGGGACTAGCGGCCTACAATGAGCAGTTCTTC. It yields the protein CASSQGLAAYNEQFF.

J is TRBJ1-2 and V is TRBV25-1; TRBD1 is a possible D gene (5 bases). Trimming shortened V by 2 bases and J by 10 bases, and 11 bases separated the two germline ends. Per the germline V gene, CDR1 is MGHDK and CDR2 is SYGVNS. The CDR3 loop spans 12 amino acids. This CDR3 is CASSELQGYYTF. CDR3 in DNA: TGTGCCAGCAGTGAACTCCAGGGATACTACACCTTC.

The V call is TRBV5-1, the J call TRBJ2-3; D may be TRBD2 (6 bases). CDR1 and CDR2 (germline): SGHRS, YFSETQ. The CDR3 is 16 residues long. The V and J ends lost 0 bases and 1 base respectively, with 12 bases between them. CDR3 protein: CASSLEVGGGTDTQYF. CDR3 coding DNA: TGCGCCAGCAGCTTGGAGGTGGGCGGGGGCACAGATACGCAGTATTTT. Using reference TRBV5-1 and TRBJ2-3 for the parts outside the CDR3, the full variable domain is KAGVTQTPRYLIKTRGQQVTLSCSPISGHRSVSWYQQTPGQGLQFLFEYFSETQRNKGNFPGRFSGRQFSNSRSEMNVSTLELGDSALYLCASSLEVGGGTDTQYFGPGTRLTVL.

This clone has just a few counts. The rearrangement joins TRBV6-1 to TRBJ2-7, with TRBD2 identical over 8 bases. Unmatched junction bases numbered 12, after V lost 4 bases and J lost 4 bases. Germline lookup yields CDR1 MNHNS and CDR2 SASEGT. This CDR3 contains 16 residues. As DNA, the CDR3 is TGTGCCAGCAGTGGAGGAAGAGGGGCGGGGGGTTACGAGCAGTACTTC. It codes for CASSGGRGAGGYEQYF.

The rearrangement joins TRBV2 to TRBJ1-2; D uncertain. The V gene's germline CDR1 is SNHLY and CDR2 FYNNEI. The CDR3 is 13 residues long. V gave up 2 bases and J gave up 4 bases, with 8 bases separating them. This chain's CDR3 is CASSEPVVYGYTF. The CDR3 DNA is TGTGCCAGCAGTGAACCGGTGGTCTATGGCTACACCTTC.

With respect to this clone: Additional DNA sequences in this sample encode the identical CDR3. The chain links TRBV5-1 to TRBJ1-3, with D hard to call. V was pared by 1 base and J by 3 bases, with 8 bases between. Germline V gives CDR1 SGHRS, CDR2 YFSETQ. The CDR3 runs 14 residues. This chain's CDR3 is CASSLTPGGNTIYF. The CDR3 DNA is TGCGCCAGCAGCTTGACGCCGGGTGGAAACACCATATATTTT.

The chain has TRBV7-9 and TRBJ2-3, with TRBD2 identical over 7 bases. Germline V lookup: CDR1 SEHNR, CDR2 FQNEAQ (reference sequence). The CDR3 totals 15 residues. The V and J ends lost 5 bases and 2 bases, in that order; junction bases with no gene match: 7. DNA for the CDR3: TGTGCCAGCAGCCCGACTAGCACCTCCACAGATACGCAGTATTTT. It specifies CASSPTSTSTDTQYF.

CDR3 protein: CASSSHRWAGEKLFF. CDR3 nucleotides: TGTGCCAGCAGCTCCCATAGGTGGGCAGGAGAAAAACTGTTTTTT. The chain couples TRBV7-8 to TRBJ1-4; D gene unclear. Trimming removed 4 bases from V and 8 bases from J, with 17 bases in between. Per germline, CDR1 SGHVS and CDR2 FQNEAQ. The CDR3 has 15 residues.

V and J are TRBV6-1 and TRBJ1-2; D unresolved. Trimming left V 6 bases short and J 12 bases short, with 20 bases between. The CDR3 consists of 13 residues. Germline V CDR1 and CDR2: MNHNS, SASEGT. CDR3 nucleotides: TGTGCCAGCAGCCCCAGTCCGTTTGGGCTTAACACCTTC. Protein: CASSPSPFGLNTF.

The rearrangement uses TRBV4-2 and TRBJ1-2, with D hard to call. The germline V gene encodes CDR1 LGHNA and CDR2 YNFKEQ. CDR3 length: 12 residues. Trimming stripped 0 bases from V and 4 bases from J, with 3 bases between. CDR3 sequence reads: CASSQEAYGYTF. CDR3 nucleotides: TGTGCCAGCAGCCAAGAGGCCTATGGCTACACCTTC.

The CDR3 sequence is CASSYARSNTEAFF. The CDR3, as DNA: TGTGCCAGCAGCTATGCACGGTCGAACACTGAAGCTTTCTTT. The chain recombines TRBV5-4 with TRBJ1-1; D remains ambiguous. V was cut by 3 bases and J by 1 base, with 10 bases left in between. This CDR3 has 14 residues. Germline V CDR1 and CDR2: SGHNT, YYREEE (reference sequence).

The chain joins TRBV5-1 to TRBJ1-1, with 9 bases that match TRBD1. V was clipped by 1 base and J by 1 base; unmatched bases: 2. Germline assignment: CDR1 SGHRS and CDR2 YFSETQ. CDR3 length: 15 residues. CDR3 nucleotides: TGCGCCAGCAGCTTGCAGGGACAGGGGAACACTGAAGCTTTCTTT. This gives the protein CASSLQGQGNTEAFF. Combining the CDR3 with reference TRBV5-1 and TRBJ1-1 gives the whole variable domain KAGVTQTPRYLIKTRGQQVTLSCSPISGHRSVSWYQQTPGQGLQFLFEYFSETQRNKGNFPGRFSGRQFSNSRSEMNVSTLELGDSALYLCASSLQGQGNTEAFFGQGTRLTVV.

The chain combines TRBV6-1 with TRBJ1-4; possibly TRBD1 for D (6 bases). Germline CDR1 MNHNS, CDR2 SASEGT. The CDR3 length is 17 residues. V shed 4 bases and J shed 3 bases, with 18 bases lying between them. The CDR3, as DNA: TGTGCCAGCAGTGCGGGACAACAACTTGGGGCTAATGAAAAACTGTTTTTT. It is translated as CASSAGQQLGANEKLFF.

V and J are TRBV7-2 and TRBJ2-7; the match to TRBD1 covers 7 bases. Trimming cost V 2 bases and J 3 bases; bases outside gene matches: 4. In germline, CDR1 is SGHTA, CDR2 FQGNSA. The CDR3 runs 14 residues. CDR3 nucleotides: TGTGCCAGCAGCTTATCGGGACAGATCTACGAGCAGTACTTC. Its protein product is CASSLSGQIYEQYF.

The CDR3 sequence is CAWTGTGAAKNIQYF. The DNA of the CDR3 is TGTGCCTGGACCGGGACAGGGGCAGCCAAAAACATTCAGTACTTC. The chain carries TRBV30 and TRBJ2-4; 10 bases map to TRBD1. The CDR3 consists of 15 residues. V shed 4 bases and J 0 bases; nucleotides not matched to a gene: 3. Germline CDR1 reads GTSNPN; CDR2 reads SVGIG (reference sequence).

This clone was detected only once. V and J are TRBV6-6 and TRBJ1-3, with no clear D. Trimming left V 2 bases short and J 1 base short, with 6 bases between. Per the germline V gene, CDR1 is MNHNY and CDR2 is SVGAGI (reference sequence). CDR3 length: 14 amino acids. As DNA, the CDR3 is TGTGCCAGCAGTTACGCCGGGTCTGGAAACACCATATATTTT. Its protein is CASSYAGSGNTIYF.

The chain is built from TRBV7-7 and TRBJ2-7; 10 bases match TRBD1. The J segment lost 5 bases and the V segment lost 2 bases, leaving 3 bases of the junction unmatched. The germline V gene encodes CDR1 SSHAT and CDR2 FNYEAQ (reference sequence). The CDR3 contains 14 residues. The CDR3 DNA sequence: TGTGCCAGCAGCTTAAGTGGGACAGGGGACGAGCAGTACTTC. Translating gives CASSLSGTGDEQYF.

The chain employs TRBV2 and TRBJ2-5; 9 nucleotides align to TRBD2. The J call is uncertain, as TRBJ2-7 better fits the DNA end. From germline, CDR1 is SNHLY and CDR2 FYNNEI. The CDR3 spans 14 residues. The CDR3, as DNA: TGTGCCAGCAGTGAAGGGCTAGCGGGGACCGAGCAGTACTTC. Translated, it gives CASSEGLAGTEQYF.

The chain links TRBV29-1 to TRBJ1-4, with D possibly matching TRBD1 (5 bases). Germline assignment: CDR1 SQVTM and CDR2 ANQGSEA. The CDR3 is made up of 12 amino acids. The V gene lost 6 bases and the J gene lost 4 bases, with 9 bases spanning the gap. The CDR3 DNA reads as TGCAGCGTACAGGTTCATAATGAAAAACTGTTTTTT. Amino acids: CSVQVHNEKLFF.

The count of this clone is one. CDR3 nucleotide sequence: TGCGCCAGCAGCTCAGGGCCCCGGGTGGCAAATGAAAAACTGTTTTTT. Translated, it gives CASSSGPRVANEKLFF. The chain recombines TRBV5-1 with TRBJ1-4; possible D gene TRBD1, 5 bases. This CDR3 contains 16 residues. Trimming stripped 3 bases from V and 5 bases from J, with 17 bases between. Germline V gene lookup returns CDR1 SGHRS and CDR2 YFSETQ.

The genes are TRBV5-6 and TRBJ1-2, with D tentatively TRBD1 (5 bases). This CDR3 spans 13 amino acids. Germline CDR1 reads SGHDT; CDR2 reads YYEEEE. Trimming took 4 bases from V and 7 from J, leaving 14 bases between them. In DNA form, the CDR3 reads TGTGCCAGCAGCCCGGACACGAAGCGTGGCTACACCTTC. Residues: CASSPDTKRGYTF. Complete variable domain (other parts from reference TRBV5-6 and TRBJ1-2): DAGVTQSPTHLIKTRGQQVTLRCSPKSGHDTVSWYQQALGQGPQFIFQYYEEEERQRGNFPDRFSGHQFPNYSSELNVNALLLGDSALYLCASSPDTKRGYTFGSGTRLTVV.

J is TRBJ2-7 and V is TRBV6-1; a weak D match, TRBD1 (5 bases). CDR1 is MNHNS, CDR2 SASEGT, per germline. CDR3 length: 15 residues. The ends were cut back, 6 bases at V and 0 bases at J, with 15 bases in the middle. CDR3 bases: TGTGCCAGCAGATTTTTGGGGCCTTACTCCTACGAGCAGTACTTC. Translation gives CASRFLGPYSYEQYF.

J is TRBJ2-7 and V is TRBV5-8, with 8 nucleotides matching TRBD1. The CDR3 runs to 14 residues. The germline V gene has CDR1 SGHTS and CDR2 YDEGEE. V was clipped by 0 bases and J by 3 bases; unmatched bases: 2. The CDR3 sequence: CASSLGQGIYEQYF. CDR3 nucleotides: TGTGCCAGCAGCTTGGGACAGGGGATCTACGAGCAGTACTTC.

In regard to this clone: At one boundary the junction diverges from the germline segment, which might be a read error. The chain joins TRBV19 to TRBJ1-2; 10 nucleotides match TRBD1. Per the germline V gene, CDR1 is LNHDA and CDR2 is SQIVND (reference sequence). There are 15 residues in the CDR3. CDR3 in amino acids: CTSTHRDRGPYGYTF. The CDR3 DNA sequence: TGTACCAGTACCCATCGGGACAGGGGACCCTATGGCTACACCTTC.